One and the same sample provided the 30 T cell receptor beta chains below, sequenced in a study of blood T cell repertoires in COVID-19 (dated by TCRdb to the early 2020s). The method was the immunoSEQ multiplex PCR assay. In its TCRdb copy, this immuneACCESS table keeps in-frame sequences only and misses some clones. Where compared with another copy, unresolved V genes explain less than half of these, and the others have no known cause. The sample includes 150,000 to 200,000 clones, with 60% to 80% observed a single time. Of the sample, around 16% falls within the top ten clones. Material for sequencing was PBMCs or T cells enriched from blood (not recorded which). These receptors were taken from a woman aged 50 to 60 who had recovered from COVID-19.

Notes on this clone: Within the sample, other DNA sequences also encode this same CDR3. The rearrangement uses TRBV7-2 and TRBJ2-2; D is uncertain. The CDR3 loop spans 15 amino acids. Trimming shortened V by 0 bases and J by 1 base, and 6 bases separated the two germline ends. The germline V gene encodes CDR1 SGHTA and CDR2 FQGNSA. The CDR3 here is CASSLAGGNTGELFF. CDR3 in DNA: TGTGCCAGCAGCTTAGCAGGCGGGAACACCGGGGAGCTGTTTTTT. The complete variable domain, with remaining parts taken from reference TRBV7-2 and TRBJ2-2, reads GAGVSQSPSNKVTEKGKDVELRCDPISGHTALYWYRQSLGQGLEFLIYFQGNSAPDKSGLPSDRFSAERTGGSVSTLTIQRTQQEDSAVYLCASSLAGGNTGELFFGEGSRLTVL.

The chain links TRBV5-5 to TRBJ2-1; TRBD2 matches at 14 bases. Germline values: CDR1 SGHKS, CDR2 YYEKEE (reference sequence). CDR3 size: 16 residues. J lost 7 bases, V lost 4 bases, and 7 bases had no gene match. CDR3 protein: CASSMGLAGARNEQFF. The CDR3 DNA reads as TGTGCCAGCAGCATGGGACTAGCGGGAGCAAGGAATGAGCAGTTCTTC. Combining the CDR3 with reference TRBV5-5 and TRBJ2-1 gives the whole variable domain DAGVTQSPTHLIKTRGQQVTLRCSPISGHKSVSWYQQVLGQGPQFIFQYYEKEERGRGNFPDRFSARQFPNYSSELNVNALLLGDSALYLCASSMGLAGARNEQFFGPGTRLTVL.

In nucleotides, the CDR3 is TGTGCCAGCTCACCACTGCTCCTAGCGGGAGTAGGAGATACGCAGTATTTT. Translation gives CASSPLLLAGVGDTQYF. This chain uses TRBV18 with TRBJ2-3; 10 bases line up with TRBD2. The CDR3 runs to 17 residues. V lost 1 base, J lost 5 bases, and 9 bases stayed unmatched. Germline lookup yields CDR1 KGHSH and CDR2 LQKENI.

The rearrangement joins TRBV28 to TRBJ2-4; possible D gene TRBD1, 6 bases. Looked up from germline, CDR1 is MDHEN and CDR2 is SYDVKM. The CDR3 has 16 amino acids. V dropped 4 bases and J dropped 0 bases, with 13 bases sitting between them. The CDR3 spells CASSSSAGVAKNIQYF. The CDR3 region has the DNA TGTGCCAGCAGTTCGTCTGCAGGGGTAGCCAAAAACATTCAGTACTTC.

This clone has only one observation. V is TRBV28 and J is TRBJ2-3; D is unresolved. The V end lost 6 bases, the J end lost 6 bases, and 13 bases lay between the germline ends. This CDR3 has 13 amino acids. Germline CDR1 is MDHEN and CDR2 is SYDVKM. In nucleotides, the CDR3 is TGTGCCAGCAGCCGCACGGTTTTGGATACGCAGTATTTT. Translation gives CASSRTVLDTQYF.

The chain carries TRBV5-1 and TRBJ2-7, with D perhaps matching TRBD2 (5 bases). The CDR3 loop spans 14 amino acids. Trimming took off 4 bases at V and 1 base at J, with 12 bases between the two ends. The germline V gene has CDR1 SGHRS and CDR2 YFSETQ. CDR3 nucleotide sequence: TGCGCCAGCAGCGATATTAGCGTATCCTACGAGCAGTACTTC. Translating it yields CASSDISVSYEQYF.

The V call is TRBV4-2, the J call TRBJ2-2, with 9 bases fitting TRBD1. The CDR3 is 17 amino acids. The V gene end was trimmed by 1 base and the J gene end by 4 bases; junction bases not matched to a gene: 7. Germline CDR1 LGHNA, CDR2 YNFKEQ. CDR3 region: CASSQGQGGATTGELFF. DNA for the CDR3: TGTGCCAGCAGCCAAGGACAGGGGGGGGCGACCACCGGGGAGCTGTTTTTT.

A few counts support this clone. The rearrangement links TRBV28 to TRBJ1-5, with D possibly TRBD1 on 5 matching bases. Germline values: CDR1 MDHEN, CDR2 SYDVKM. V was shortened by 3 bases and J by 5 bases, with 11 bases between the two germline ends. The CDR3 has 14 residues. CDR3 DNA: TGTGCCAGCAGTTTTAACGGGGACTATCAGCCCCAGCATTTT. It is translated as CASSFNGDYQPQHF. Drawing the rest from reference TRBV28 and TRBJ1-5, the complete variable domain is DVKVTQSSRYLVKRTGEKVFLECVQDMDHENMFWYRQDPGLGLRLIYFSYDVKMKEKGDIPEGYSVSREKKERFSLILESASTNQTSMYLCASSFNGDYQPQHFGDGTRLSIL.

The chain combines TRBV9 with TRBJ2-3; D may be TRBD2 (5 bases). Trimming shortened V by 2 bases and J by 2 bases, and 15 bases separated the two germline ends. CDR1 is SGDLS, CDR2 YYNGEE, per germline. This CDR3 has 16 amino acids. Here the CDR3 reads CASSVGSASPTDTQYF. CDR3 in DNA: TGTGCCAGCAGCGTGGGGAGCGCTAGCCCCACAGATACGCAGTATTTT.

The chain has TRBV19 and TRBJ1-4; possibly TRBD1 for D (6 bases). Deletions cut 3 bases from V and 6 bases from J, with 20 bases between. CDR1 and CDR2 from the germline V gene are LNHDA and SQIVND (reference sequence). The CDR3 contains 17 residues. The CDR3: CASSMAGTLYRDEKLFF. CDR3 in DNA: TGTGCCAGTAGTATGGCCGGGACACTCTACCGGGATGAAAAACTGTTTTTT.

J is TRBJ2-5 and V is TRBV10-2; weak D call: TRBD1 (6 bases). The CDR3 sequence is 13 residues long. Germline V gene data show CDR1 as WSHSY and CDR2 as SAAADI. The V end was cut by 6 bases, the J end by 5 bases, with 13 bases between. CDR3 sequence: CASRPDRFETQYF. The CDR3, as DNA: TGCGCCAGCAGACCCGACAGGTTCGAGACCCAGTACTTC.

The V call is TRBV10-3, the J call TRBJ2-2; D is uncertain. With 6 bases removed from V and 1 base from J, the gap between germline ends came to 9 bases. The CDR3 sequence is 14 residues long. Germline CDR1 and CDR2: ENHRY and SYGVKD. CDR3 sequence (DNA): TGTGCCATCAGGAACGAACTGAACACCGGGGAGCTGTTTTTT. It is translated as CAIRNELNTGELFF.

The CDR3 DNA follows: TGTGCCAGCTTCGGGGGGCTGGCCACTCTTGAGCAGTACTTC. Amino acids: CASFGGLATLEQYF. The chain carries TRBV6-5 and TRBJ2-7, with a weak D call TRBD2 (7 bases). CDR3 length: 14 residues. V shed 8 bases and J shed 7 bases, with 21 bases lying between them. Germline values: CDR1 MNHEY, CDR2 SVGAGI.

The chain carries TRBV9 and TRBJ2-1, with D possibly being TRBD1 (6 bases). Germline V gene data show CDR1 as SGDLS and CDR2 as YYNGEE. V dropped 0 bases and J dropped 6 bases, with 22 bases sitting between them. The CDR3 runs 18 residues. CDR3 in amino acids: CASSVVGATTRAGNEQFF. The CDR3 DNA follows: TGTGCCAGCAGCGTAGTGGGGGCTACTACCAGGGCAGGCAATGAGCAGTTCTTC.

The V and J genes are TRBV4-2 and TRBJ1-1; D call uncertain. V lost 0 bases, J lost 0 bases, and 8 bases lay in between. Germline CDR1 reads LGHNA; CDR2 reads YNFKEQ. This CDR3 is built from 15 residues. CDR3 in DNA: TGTGCCAGCAGCCAAGATGGGCAGATGAACACTGAAGCTTTCTTT. Translated, it gives CASSQDGQMNTEAFF.

The rearrangement uses TRBV12-3 or TRBV12-4 and TRBJ1-2; D uncertain. The V gene lost 6 bases and the J gene lost 4 bases, with 12 bases spanning the gap. The CDR3 length is 13 residues. In nucleotides, the CDR3 is TGTGCCAGCAGGGTTCTCGGAGGCTATGGCTACACCTTC. Residues: CASRVLGGYGYTF.

This sequence joins TRBV28 and TRBJ2-2, with D maybe TRBD2 (5 bases). The germline gives CDR1 MDHEN, CDR2 SYDVKM. This CDR3 is built from 13 residues. V was shortened by 11 bases and J by 3 bases, with 13 bases between the two germline ends. CDR3: CASSPADTGELFF. CDR3 nucleotides: TGTGCCTCCTCCCCAGCGGACACCGGGGAGCTGTTTTTT.

The rearrangement uses TRBV5-1 and TRBJ1-1; D is perhaps TRBD1 (6 bases). CDR1 and CDR2 from the germline V gene are SGHRS and YFSETQ. The CDR3 loop spans 15 amino acids. With 4 bases removed from V and 4 bases from J, the gap between germline ends came to 17 bases. For the CDR3, the DNA is TGCGCCAGCAGCCCACAAGCCACAGGGAGCACTGAAGCTTTCTTT. Translating it yields CASSPQATGSTEAFF.

The rearrangement links TRBV5-4 to TRBJ2-6; 10 bases are a match to TRBD1. CDR1 is SGHNT, CDR2 YYREEE, per germline (reference sequence). The CDR3 has 17 residues. The V and J ends lost 5 bases and 1 base, in that order; junction bases with no gene match: 6. CDR3 in DNA: TGTGCCAGCAGGAGGACAGGGGGGGGGTCTGGGGCCAACGTCCTGACTTTC. Residues: CASRRTGGGSGANVLTF. The full variable domain, its missing parts supplied by reference TRBV5-4 and TRBJ2-6, is ETGVTQSPTHLIKTRGQQVTLRCSSQSGHNTVSWYQQALGQGPQFIFQYYREEENGRGNFPPRFSGLQFPNYSSELNVNALELDDSALYLCASRRTGGGSGANVLTFGAGSRLTVL.

CDR3 residues: CASSTGFGYEQYF. The CDR3 DNA reads as TGTGCCAGTAGTACAGGGTTTGGCTACGAGCAGTACTTC. The J gene is TRBJ2-7, the V gene TRBV19, with D tentatively TRBD1 (5 bases). CDR1 and CDR2 (germline): LNHDA, SQIVND (reference sequence). CDR3 length: 13 residues. V lost 4 bases, J lost 3 bases, and 10 bases lay in between.

The CDR3 nucleotides are TGTGCCAGCAGCTTGACCGGGGAGGTGGCACTGTTTTTT. Translating it yields CASSLTGEVALFF. The V and J genes are TRBV5-6 and TRBJ1-4; no clear D gene. The CDR3 consists of 13 residues. CDR1 is SGHDT and CDR2 is YYEEEE in the germline V gene. V shed 1 base and J shed 13 bases, with 14 bases lying between them.

This rearrangement joins TRBV28 to TRBJ1-2, with a tentative D call TRBD1 (5 bases). Germline V gene lookup returns CDR1 MDHEN and CDR2 SYDVKM. V gave up 7 bases and J gave up 7 bases, with 13 bases separating them. This CDR3 comprises 12 residues. The CDR3 DNA reads TGTGCCAGCACCTCCAGGGTGACTGGCTACACCTTC. This translates into CASTSRVTGYTF.

The V and J genes are TRBV4-3 and TRBJ2-7, with 7 bases aligning to TRBD1. Germline V lookup: CDR1 LGHNA, CDR2 YSLEER. With V trimmed by 1 base and J by 0 bases, 3 bases remained unmatched. There are 15 residues in the CDR3. In DNA form, the CDR3 reads TGCGCCAGCAGCCAAGGACAGGGCTACTCCTACGAGCAGTACTTC. Residues: CASSQGQGYSYEQYF.

CDR3 DNA: TGTGCCAGCATCCCGCTCAGTTCGAACACTGAAGCTTTCTTT. Its protein product is CASIPLSSNTEAFF. The chain joins TRBV25-1 to TRBJ1-1; D is uncertain. Germline CDR1 MGHDK, CDR2 SYGVNS. V was clipped by 7 bases and J by 1 base, with 13 bases between them. This CDR3 contains 14 residues.

This clone was detected only once. The chain recombines TRBV9 with TRBJ1-2; D perhaps matches TRBD1 (5 bases). CDR1 SGDLS and CDR2 YYNGEE come from the germline V gene. The CDR3 spans 16 residues. The V and J ends lost 4 bases and 4 bases respectively, with 20 bases between them. The CDR3 sequence: CASSTEATVYGYGYTF. CDR3 DNA: TGTGCCAGCAGCACCGAAGCGACAGTCTACGGCTATGGCTACACCTTC.

The CDR3 loop is CASSEYTGNSPLHF. CDR3 coding DNA: TGTGCCAGCAGTGAATATACAGGGAATTCACCCCTCCACTTT. V is TRBV25-1 and J is TRBJ1-6; TRBD1 is a possible D gene (6 bases). Germline loops: CDR1 MGHDK, CDR2 SYGVNS. V shed 0 bases and J shed 7 bases, with 7 bases lying between them. The CDR3 runs 14 residues.

The chain employs TRBV24-1 and TRBJ2-3; 8 bases agree with TRBD1. From germline, CDR1 is KGHDR and CDR2 SFDVKD. Germline trimming cut 10 bases from V and 2 bases from J; bases unmatched to any gene: 4. The CDR3 sequence is 13 residues long. CDR3 amino acids: CATEGQVTDTQYF. CDR3 DNA: TGTGCCACTGAGGGACAGGTCACAGATACGCAGTATTTT.

The chain combines TRBV30 with TRBJ2-1, with 11 positions matching TRBD2. Germline-derived CDR1 and CDR2 are GTSNPN and SVGIG (reference sequence). V lost 2 bases, J lost 9 bases, and 9 bases stayed unmatched. This CDR3 has 15 residues. CDR3 sequence reads: CAWSSLAGGRGEQFF. The CDR3 DNA reads TGTGCCTGGAGTTCGCTAGCGGGAGGTCGTGGTGAGCAGTTCTTC. The full variable domain, completed using reference TRBV30 and TRBJ2-1, is SQTIHQWPATLVQPVGSPLSLECTVEGTSNPNLYWYRQAAGRGLQLLFYSVGIGQISSEVPQNLSASRPQDRQFILSSKKLLLSDSGFYLCAWSSLAGGRGEQFFGPGTRLTVL.

The chain joins TRBV9 to TRBJ2-3; D not certain. The V and J ends lost 3 bases and 6 bases respectively, with 14 bases between them. Germline V gene data show CDR1 as SGDLS and CDR2 as YYNGEE. The CDR3 runs 14 residues. CDR3 in amino acids: CASSENGLADTQYF. The CDR3 nucleotides read TGTGCCAGCAGCGAAAACGGTTTAGCCGATACGCAGTATTTT. The entire variable domain, with the rest obtained from reference TRBV9 and TRBJ2-3, is as follows: DSGVTQTPKHLITATGQRVTLRCSPRSGDLSVYWYQQSLDQGLQFLIQYYNGEERAKGNILERFSAQQFPDLHSELNLSSLELGDSALYFCASSENGLADTQYFGPGTRLTVL.

This sequence joins TRBV7-2 and TRBJ2-7, with TRBD2 matching over 15 bases. The CDR3 runs to 17 residues. Per germline, CDR1 SGHTA and CDR2 FQGNSA. The trim removed 5 bases at V and 5 bases at J, leaving 10 bases unmatched. The CDR3 here is CASSTGLAGGSVDEQYF. Written as DNA, the CDR3 is TGTGCCAGCAGCACAGGACTAGCGGGAGGGTCCGTCGACGAGCAGTACTTC.